Each of the 21 T cell receptor beta chains below was sequenced from the same sample in a study. TCRdb re-called the RT-PCR reads with MiXCR, one entry per CDR3 protein. The sample holds 650,000 to 800,000 distinct CDR3 sequences; approximately 15% are singletons and the top ten take 3% to 4.5%. Sequencing was done on a sample of memory CD4+ T cells from blood. The receptors were gathered from a female donor in good health, serving as a healthy control.

This clonotype was seen repeatedly, ten times or more. The chain employs TRBV29-1 and TRBJ1-2; TRBD1 aligns across 8 bases. This CDR3 region has 14 residues. Germline V lookup: CDR1 SQVTM, CDR2 ANQGSEA. The J segment lost 4 bases and the V segment lost 6 bases, leaving 10 bases of the junction unmatched. CDR3 residues: CSVPLGQGLYGYTF. The DNA of the CDR3 is TGCAGCGTCCCCCTCGGACAGGGCCTCTATGGCTACACCTTC.

This clonotype has just a few counts. This chain connects TRBV5-1 to TRBJ2-1; 10 nucleotides line up with TRBD2. The germline gives CDR1 SGHRS, CDR2 YFSETQ. V shed 4 bases and J 2 bases; nucleotides not matched to a gene: 6. CDR3 length: 16 amino acids. In nucleotides, the CDR3 is TGCGCCAGCAGCCCAACTAGCGGGAAGACCTACAATGAGCAGTTCTTC. Encoded protein: CASSPTSGKTYNEQFF.

This clonotype was found many times. The chain links TRBV10-3 to TRBJ2-7, with 8 positions matching TRBD1. The V and J ends lost 11 bases and 0 bases, in that order; junction bases with no gene match: 12. Germline lookup yields CDR1 ENHRY and CDR2 SYGVKD. The CDR3 has 15 amino acids. The CDR3 nucleotides are TGTGCCGCCGATGACGCCGGGACAGGCTCCTACGAGCAGTACTTC. It encodes CAADDAGTGSYEQYF.

This clonotype was observed a few times. The genes are TRBV3-1 and TRBJ1-3; 12 bases line up with TRBD1. The trim removed 0 bases at V and 3 bases at J, leaving 9 bases unmatched. The V gene's germline CDR1 is LGHDT and CDR2 YNNKEL (reference sequence). The CDR3 is 19 residues long. As DNA, the CDR3 is TGTGCCAGCAGCCAAGAAAGGGACAGGGGGCGAAGTTATGGAAACACCATATATTTT. Its translation: CASSQERDRGRSYGNTIYF.

This clonotype appeared a few times. The V call is TRBV6-5, the J call TRBJ1-2, with D possibly matching TRBD1 (6 bases). The CDR3 extends over 14 amino acids. The germline V gene encodes CDR1 MNHEY and CDR2 SVGAGI. V gave up 6 bases and J gave up 4 bases, with 15 bases separating them. CDR3 residues: CASSSGRGGYGYTF. The CDR3 coding sequence is TGTGCCAGCAGCTCCGGCAGGGGCGGCTATGGCTACACCTTC.

This clonotype was seen a few times. This chain connects TRBV3-1 to TRBJ2-2; a weak D match, TRBD1 (5 bases). The CDR3 is made up of 14 amino acids. The germline gives CDR1 LGHDT, CDR2 YNNKEL (reference sequence). Trimming shortened V by 2 bases and J by 5 bases, and 9 bases separated the two germline ends. The CDR3 spells CASSQQGRTGELFF. DNA for the CDR3: TGTGCCAGCAGCCAACAGGGTCGGACCGGGGAGCTGTTTTTT.

This clonotype was detected many times. The chain is built from TRBV20-1 and TRBJ1-2; 8 nucleotides line up with TRBD1. Germline CDR1 DFQATT, CDR2 SNEGSKA (reference sequence). The trim removed 6 bases at V and 5 bases at J, leaving 5 bases unmatched. This CDR3 contains 12 residues. CDR3 DNA sequence: TGCAGTGCACCTTGGACAGGGTATGGCTACACCTTC. It translates to CSAPWTGYGYTF.

This clonotype was seen a handful of times. This chain joins TRBV4-3 and TRBJ1-4; D unclear. The length of the CDR3 is 16 residues. CDR1 is LGHNA and CDR2 is YSLEER in the germline V gene. V dropped 0 bases and J dropped 7 bases, with 15 bases sitting between them. CDR3 sequence reads: CASSQDPGNKGEKLFF. For the CDR3, the DNA is TGCGCCAGCAGCCAAGACCCGGGGAATAAAGGTGAAAAACTGTTTTTT.

This clonotype came up a few times. This sequence joins TRBV7-9 and TRBJ2-5; no clear D gene. Germline V gene lookup returns CDR1 SEHNR and CDR2 FQNEAQ (reference sequence). V was trimmed by 3 bases and J by 5 bases, leaving 10 bases between them. The CDR3 covers 13 residues. As DNA, the CDR3 is TGTGCCAGCAGCTTGAATTCTAAGGAGACCCAGTACTTC. Encoded protein: CASSLNSKETQYF.

This clonotype was counted many times. J is TRBJ2-6 and V is TRBV27; 8 positions agree with TRBD1. J was trimmed by 0 bases and V by 5 bases; bases with no gene match: 6. Germline-derived CDR1 and CDR2 are MNHEY and SMNVEV (reference sequence). The CDR3 totals 17 residues. CDR3 loop: CASSPGTGLSGANVLTF. CDR3 sequence (DNA): TGTGCCAGCAGTCCCGGGACAGGACTCTCTGGGGCCAACGTCCTGACTTTC.

The CDR3 loop is CASSVRVGLDGTQYF. The CDR3 DNA is TGTGCCAGCAGCGTAAGGGTTGGACTAGACGGGACCCAGTACTTC. The genes are TRBV11-2 and TRBJ2-5, with 7 positions matching TRBD2. The CDR3 is 15 amino acids. CDR1 SGHAT and CDR2 FQNNGV come from the germline V gene. After removal of 5 bases from V and 7 bases from J, the junction contained 13 bases not matched to a gene.

The chain's CDR3 is CAISDSGTGWTEAFF. As DNA, the CDR3 is TGTGCCATCAGCGATTCCGGGACAGGGTGGACTGAAGCTTTCTTT. J is TRBJ1-1 and V is TRBV10-3; 9 nucleotides line up with TRBD1. This CDR3 is built from 15 residues. The junction had 10 bases not matched to a gene; V was cut back by 6 bases and J by 5 bases. CDR1 is ENHRY, CDR2 SYGVKD, per germline.

The chain links TRBV19 to TRBJ2-7; D could derive from TRBD1 or TRBD2 (5 bases each). Germline V gene sequence: CDR1 LNHDA, CDR2 SQIVND (reference sequence). V was shortened by 5 bases and J by 2 bases, with 16 bases between the two germline ends. The CDR3 is 15 residues long. The CDR3 DNA follows: TGTGCCAGTAGTGAAGGGGAGAGGGCAGCCTACGAGCAGTACTTC. This codes for CASSEGERAAYEQYF.

The chain joins TRBV15 to TRBJ1-5; D is unclear. Germline V gene lookup returns CDR1 LNHNV and CDR2 YYDKDF (reference sequence). Trimming took 2 bases from V and 4 from J, leaving 9 bases between them. CDR3 length equals 14 residues. CDR3 coding DNA: TGTGCCACCAGCAGACTTCAGGTAAATCAGCCCCAGCATTTT. Encoded protein: CATSRLQVNQPQHF. Using reference TRBV15 and TRBJ1-5 for the parts outside the CDR3, the full variable domain is DAMVIQNPRYQVTQFGKPVTLSCSQTLNHNVMYWYQQKSSQAPKLLFHYYDKDFNNEADTPDNFQSRRPNTSFCFLDIRSPGLGDTAMYLCATSRLQVNQPQHFGDGTRLSIL.

This sequence joins TRBV12-3 or TRBV12-4 and TRBJ2-5, with 10 bases that match TRBD1. The assigned J gene may be wrong: the sequence end matches TRBJ2-7 better. This CDR3 comprises 15 residues. The CDR3 DNA follows: TGTGCCAGCAGTTTAGTGGGACAGGGGCGATACGAGCAGTACTTC. Amino acid sequence: CASSLVGQGRYEQYF.

This clonotype was observed a handful of times. This chain joins TRBV7-8 and TRBJ1-1; D remains unclear. Germline V CDR1 and CDR2: SGHVS, FQNEAQ. V lost 0 bases, J lost 1 base, and 12 bases lay in between. CDR3 length: 16 residues. The CDR3, as DNA: TGTGCCAGCAGCTTAGCGCAATACCAGACGAACACTGAAGCTTTCTTT. It translates to CASSLAQYQTNTEAFF. Using reference TRBV7-8 and TRBJ1-1 for the parts outside the CDR3, the full variable domain is GAGVSQSPRYKVAKRGQDVALRCDPISGHVSLFWYQQALGQGPEFLTYFQNEAQLDKSGLPSDRFFAERPEGSVSTLKIQRTQQEDSAVYLCASSLAQYQTNTEAFFGQGTRLTVV.

Note on this clonotype: Being one base from a much bigger clone, this may be a read error. The rearrangement uses TRBV20-1 and TRBJ2-2; D possibly corresponds to TRBD1 (7 bases). Germline V gives CDR1 DFQATT, CDR2 SNEGSKA (reference sequence). Trimming took 6 bases from V and 6 from J, leaving 17 bases between them. The CDR3 has 14 residues. CDR3 sequence reads: CSAGGQYNAGELFF. DNA for the CDR3: TGCAGTGCCGGGGGACAGTACAACGCCGGGGAGCTGTTTTTT.

A few counts support this clonotype. The rearrangement joins TRBV20-1 to TRBJ2-7; the D is unclear. Trimming left V 6 bases short and J 3 bases short, with 12 bases between. The CDR3 contains 12 residues. The germline CDR1 and CDR2 sequences are DFQATT and SNEGSKA (reference sequence). The CDR3 reads CSARRPGYEQYF. The DNA of the CDR3 is TGCAGTGCCCGTCGGCCGGGCTACGAGCAGTACTTC.

This clonotype was detected only a few times. The rearrangement uses TRBV9 and TRBJ2-1; a possible D gene is TRBD2 (5 bases). CDR1 and CDR2 from the germline V gene are SGDLS and YYNGEE. Between the trimmed V and J ends, which lost 1 base and 2 bases, there was a span of 7 bases. This CDR3 region has 14 residues. The CDR3 here is CASSVRGTYNEQFF. CDR3 DNA sequence: TGTGCCAGCAGCGTACGAGGGACCTACAATGAGCAGTTCTTC.

This clonotype showed up just once. A much larger clone lies a single base off, so this may be a read error. V is TRBV12-3 or TRBV12-4 and J is TRBJ2-2; 9 bases fit TRBD1. The CDR3 has 14 residues. The DNA for the CDR3 is TGTGCCAGTAAACAGGGGGCGAACACCGAGGAGCTGTTTTTT. Amino acids: CASKQGANTEELFF.

This clonotype came up many times. The rearrangement uses TRBV6-5 and TRBJ2-7; maybe TRBD2 (5 bases). Between the trimmed V and J ends, which lost 7 bases and 3 bases, there was a span of 13 bases. In germline, CDR1 is MNHEY, CDR2 SVGAGI. The CDR3 runs 13 residues. CDR3 sequence reads: CASKKTRDYEQYF. The CDR3, as DNA: TGTGCCAGCAAGAAGACACGGGACTACGAGCAGTACTTC.